This TCR beta chain derives from a study of human T cells and chemical hapten exposure. Study details: Skin of the upper inner arm, around 2 cm by around 2 cm, received 2% DPC for sensitization. Weekly administration of diphenylcyclopropenone to the scalp of patients continued throughout the approximately 24-week study. Upper-back patches of 0.01% DPC were read at 6 days.

The CDR3 loop spans 13 amino acids. Trimming shortened V by 0 bases and J by 13 bases, and 13 bases separated the two germline ends. CDR1 and CDR2 (germline): LGHNA, YSLEER. This clonotype was counted ten times or more. Specified time point: patch test 2, 6 weeks after DPC sensitization. The treatment: therapeutic diphenylcyclopropenone sensitization with weekly scalp DPC. TCRdb independently ran MiXCR on the RACE reads; one entry per CDR3 protein. The sample contains about 380,000 distinct CDR3 sequences, more than 5% of which appear only once. This sequence was found in a woman between 18 and 30 years old with alopecia areata. Some clones in this sample may be carry-over from other donors' samples. This rearrangement joins TRBV4-3 to TRBJ2-1; perhaps D is TRBD1 or TRBD2 (5 bases each). The starting material was whole blood, obtained in connection with sensitization to the hapten diphenylcyclopropenone (DPC). The CDR3 DNA reads as TGCGCCAGCAGCCAAGAAACGTTGGGGGTCCAGTTCTTC. This translates into CASSQETLGVQFF.